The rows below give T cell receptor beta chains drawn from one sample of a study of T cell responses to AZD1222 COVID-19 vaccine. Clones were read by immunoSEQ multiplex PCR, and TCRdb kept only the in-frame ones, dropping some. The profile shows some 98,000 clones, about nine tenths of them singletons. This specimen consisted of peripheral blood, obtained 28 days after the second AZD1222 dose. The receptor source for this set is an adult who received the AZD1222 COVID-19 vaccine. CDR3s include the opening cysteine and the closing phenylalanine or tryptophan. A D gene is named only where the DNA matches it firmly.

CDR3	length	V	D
CASGPGLAVLNEQFF	15	TRBV12-5	TRBD2
CASSLGHDSYEQYF	14	TRBV11-2	-
CASNQGGETQYF	12	TRBV9	-
CASSSRQGYPYEQYF	15	TRBV7-8	TRBD1
CASSLVPGANRNTIYF	16	TRBV5-1	-
CASSRGSYEQYF	12	TRBV5-1	-
CASSRSTPGLPGSYEQYF	18	TRBV5-4	-
CASSFSPSTNTEAFF	15	TRBV6-6	-
CASSLSGETQYF	12	TRBV27	-
CASSFREATNEKLFF	15	TRBV5-1	-
CASRYRGTGINYGYTF	16	TRBV5-8	TRBD1
CASSQPGRSNYGYTF	15	TRBV4-1	-
CASSKKRGGTSGTTDTQYF	19	TRBV21-1	-
CASSLGLAGATGELFF	16	TRBV11-2	TRBD2
CASSEFRDSRYHEQYF	16	TRBV25-1	-
CASSSRTSSYVGDIQYF	17	TRBV19	TRBD2
CASSQDPRDPEQYF	14	TRBV3-1/TRBV3-2	-
CSVEKGLALRRGEQYF	16	TRBV29-1	-
CASSERTAKNIQYF	14	TRBV2	-
CASSLDTGELFF	12	TRBV5-1	-
CASSSNRGRITEAFF	15	TRBV5-8	TRBD1
CASSLAGNNEKLFF	14	TRBV7-9	-
CASSHGQGATPNSPLHF	17	TRBV4-1	TRBD1